The clone carrying this T cell receptor beta chain was seen just once. Measured with immunoSEQ multiplex PCR; TCRdb has only the in-frame clones, and not every one. The sample comprises 140,000 to 150,000 clones, around 79% of which are singletons, and over 8.5% rests with the top ten. The data belong to a study of blood T cell repertoires in COVID-19. For the study at large: The United States, Italy and Spain were the sources of the acute and convalescent COVID-19 samples.

The CDR3 has 14 residues. Germline lookup yields CDR1 MNHEY and CDR2 SMNVEV (reference sequence). Trimming at V came to 5 bases and at J to 4 bases, leaving 7 bases not matched to a gene. The sequence came from a man in his fifties with active or convalescent COVID-19. Sequencing was performed on peripheral blood. The V and J genes are TRBV27 and TRBJ2-5; 7 bases agree with TRBD2. As DNA, the CDR3 is TGTGCCAGCAGTGATCGGGACTACCGAGAGACCCAGTACTTC. Residues: CASSDRDYRETQYF.